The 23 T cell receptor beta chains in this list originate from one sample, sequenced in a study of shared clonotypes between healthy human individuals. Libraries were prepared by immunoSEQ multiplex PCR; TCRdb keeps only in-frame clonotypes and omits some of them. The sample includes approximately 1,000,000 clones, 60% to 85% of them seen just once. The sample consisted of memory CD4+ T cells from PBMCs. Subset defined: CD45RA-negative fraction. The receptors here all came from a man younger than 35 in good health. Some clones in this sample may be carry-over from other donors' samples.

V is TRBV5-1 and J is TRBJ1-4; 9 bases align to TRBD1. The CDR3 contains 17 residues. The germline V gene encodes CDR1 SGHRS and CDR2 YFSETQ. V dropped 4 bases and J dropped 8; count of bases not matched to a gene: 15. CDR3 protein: CASSPGTGGLTGEKLFF. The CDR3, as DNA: TGCGCCAGCAGCCCCGGAACAGGGGGCTTAACCGGCGAAAAACTGTTTTTT.

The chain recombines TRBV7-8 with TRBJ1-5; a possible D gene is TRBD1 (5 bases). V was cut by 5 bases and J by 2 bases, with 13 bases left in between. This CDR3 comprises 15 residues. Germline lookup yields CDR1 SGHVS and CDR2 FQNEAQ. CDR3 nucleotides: TGTGCCAGCAGCACCGGGACCGGCGGCAATCAGCCCCAGCATTTT. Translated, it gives CASSTGTGGNQPQHF. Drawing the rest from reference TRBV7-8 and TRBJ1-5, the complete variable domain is GAGVSQSPRYKVAKRGQDVALRCDPISGHVSLFWYQQALGQGPEFLTYFQNEAQLDKSGLPSDRFFAERPEGSVSTLKIQRTQQEDSAVYLCASSTGTGGNQPQHFGDGTRLSIL.

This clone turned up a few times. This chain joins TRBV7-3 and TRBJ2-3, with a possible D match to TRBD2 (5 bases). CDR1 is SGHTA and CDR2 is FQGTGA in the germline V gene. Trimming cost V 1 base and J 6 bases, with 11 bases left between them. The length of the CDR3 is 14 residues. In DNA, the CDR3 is TGTGCCAGCAGCTTAAACGGGAATTCGGATACGCAGTATTTT. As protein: CASSLNGNSDTQYF. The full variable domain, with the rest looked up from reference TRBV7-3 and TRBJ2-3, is GAGVSQTPSNKVTEKGKYVELRCDPISGHTALYWYRQSLGQGPEFLIYFQGTGAADDSGLPNDRFFAVRPEGSVSTLKIQRTERGDSAVYLCASSLNGNSDTQYFGPGTRLTVL.

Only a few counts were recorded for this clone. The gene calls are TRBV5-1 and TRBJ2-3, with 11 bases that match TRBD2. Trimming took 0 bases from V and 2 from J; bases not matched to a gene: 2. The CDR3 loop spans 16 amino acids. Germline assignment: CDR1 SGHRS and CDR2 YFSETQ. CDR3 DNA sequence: TGCGCCAGCAGCTTGGAGGGACTAGCGGCCACAGATACGCAGTATTTT. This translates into CASSLEGLAATDTQYF.

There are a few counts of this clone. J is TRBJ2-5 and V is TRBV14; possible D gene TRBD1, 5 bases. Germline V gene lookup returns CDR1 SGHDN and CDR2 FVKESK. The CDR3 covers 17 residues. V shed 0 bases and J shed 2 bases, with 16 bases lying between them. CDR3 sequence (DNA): TGTGCCAGCAGCCAAGATAGGTGGGCAGGGCATCAAGAGACCCAGTACTTC. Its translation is CASSQDRWAGHQETQYF.

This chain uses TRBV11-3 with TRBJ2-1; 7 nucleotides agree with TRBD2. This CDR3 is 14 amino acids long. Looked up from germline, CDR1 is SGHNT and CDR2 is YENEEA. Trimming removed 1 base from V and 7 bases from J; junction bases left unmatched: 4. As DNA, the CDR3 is TGTGCCAGCAGCTTAGTGGCTAGCGGAAATGAGCAGTTCTTC. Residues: CASSLVASGNEQFF. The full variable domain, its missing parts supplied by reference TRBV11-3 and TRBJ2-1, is EAGVVQSPRYKIIEKKQPVAFWCNPISGHNTLYWYLQNLGQGPELLIRYENEEAVDDSQLPKDRFSAERLKGVDSTLKIQPAELGDSAVYLCASSLVASGNEQFFGPGTRLTVL.

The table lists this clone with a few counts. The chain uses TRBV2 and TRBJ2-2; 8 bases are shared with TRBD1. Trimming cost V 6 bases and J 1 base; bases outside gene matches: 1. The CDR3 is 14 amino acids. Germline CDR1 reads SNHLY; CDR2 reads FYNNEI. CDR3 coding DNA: TGTGCCAGCAGGGACAGGGAGAACACCGGGGAGCTGTTTTTT. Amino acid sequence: CASRDRENTGELFF. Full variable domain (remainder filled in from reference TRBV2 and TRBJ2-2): EPEVTQTPSHQVTQMGQEVILRCVPISNHLYFYWYRQILGQKVEFLVSFYNNEISEKSEIFDDQFSVERPDGSNFTLKIRSTKLEDSAMYFCASRDRENTGELFFGEGSRLTVL.

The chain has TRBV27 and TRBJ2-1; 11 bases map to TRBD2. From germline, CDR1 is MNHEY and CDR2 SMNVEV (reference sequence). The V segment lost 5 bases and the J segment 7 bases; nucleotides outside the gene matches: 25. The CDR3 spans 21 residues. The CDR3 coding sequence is TGTGCCAGCAGTCTTAAGTCTGTGGGACTAGCGGCAGGGGGATCCAGGAATGAGCAGTTCTTC. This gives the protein CASSLKSVGLAAGGSRNEQFF.

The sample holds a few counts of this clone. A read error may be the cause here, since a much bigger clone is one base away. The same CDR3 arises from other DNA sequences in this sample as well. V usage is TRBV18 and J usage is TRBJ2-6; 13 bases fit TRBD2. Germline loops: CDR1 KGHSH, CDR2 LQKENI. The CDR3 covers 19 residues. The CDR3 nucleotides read TGTGCCAGCTCACCACTCGCACTAGCGGGAGGGTCTGGGGCCAACGTACTGACTTTC. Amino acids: CASSPLALAGGSGANVLTF. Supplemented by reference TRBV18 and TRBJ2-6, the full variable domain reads NAGVMQNPRHLVRRRGQEARLRCSPMKGHSHVYWYRQLPEEGLKFMVYLQKENIIDESGMPKERFSAEFPKEGPSILRIQQVVRGDSAAYFCASSPLALAGGSGANVLTFGAGSRLTVL.

Here the CDR3 DNA reads TGTGCCAGCAGTACTGCGACAACGTGGGGGTACGGTGAGCAGTTCTTC. This translates into CASSTATTWGYGEQFF. The chain recombines TRBV25-1 with TRBJ2-1, with D possibly called TRBD1 or TRBD2 (5 bases each). The length of the CDR3 is 16 residues. V gave up 5 bases and J gave up 9 bases, with 23 bases separating them. Germline V gene data show CDR1 as MGHDK and CDR2 as SYGVNS.

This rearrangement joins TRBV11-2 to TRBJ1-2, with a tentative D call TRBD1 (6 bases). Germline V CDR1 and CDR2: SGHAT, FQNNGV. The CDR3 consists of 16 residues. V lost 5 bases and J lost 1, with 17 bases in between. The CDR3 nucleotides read TGTGCCAGCAGCAGCGGTAGGGGGGATGGTAACTATGGCTACACCTTC. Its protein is CASSSGRGDGNYGYTF.

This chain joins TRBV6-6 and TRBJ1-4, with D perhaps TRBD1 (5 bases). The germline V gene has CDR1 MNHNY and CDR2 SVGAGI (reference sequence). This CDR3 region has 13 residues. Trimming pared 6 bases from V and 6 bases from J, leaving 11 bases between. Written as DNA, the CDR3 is TGTGCCAGCAGCTTGGACACCTATGAAAAACTGTTTTTT. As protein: CASSLDTYEKLFF.

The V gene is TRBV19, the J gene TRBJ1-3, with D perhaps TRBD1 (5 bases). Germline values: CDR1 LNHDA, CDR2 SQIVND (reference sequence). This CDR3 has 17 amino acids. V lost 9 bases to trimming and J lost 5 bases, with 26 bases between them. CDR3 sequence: CARRRSGTELCRNTIYF. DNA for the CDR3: TGTGCCAGGAGGAGGTCAGGGACCGAACTCTGTCGAAACACCATATATTTT.

CDR3 sequence: CASSYSWGGDGYTF. The CDR3 coding sequence is TGTGCCAGCAGCTACTCATGGGGGGGCGATGGCTACACCTTC. The rearrangement links TRBV7-2 to TRBJ1-2; D might be TRBD1 (6 bases). Deletions cut 4 bases from V and 6 bases from J, with 15 bases between. The CDR3 has 14 amino acids. Looked up from germline, CDR1 is SGHTA and CDR2 is FQGNSA. The whole variable domain, remainder taken from reference TRBV7-2 and TRBJ1-2, is GAGVSQSPSNKVTEKGKDVELRCDPISGHTALYWYRQSLGQGLEFLIYFQGNSAPDKSGLPSDRFSAERTGGSVSTLTIQRTQQEDSAVYLCASSYSWGGDGYTFGSGTRLTVV.

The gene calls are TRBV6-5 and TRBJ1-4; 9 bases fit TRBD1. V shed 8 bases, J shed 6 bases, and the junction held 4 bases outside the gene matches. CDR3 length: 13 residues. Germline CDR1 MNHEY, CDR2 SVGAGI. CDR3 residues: CASHRDRDEKLFF. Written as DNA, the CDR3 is TGTGCCAGCCACCGGGACAGGGATGAAAAACTGTTTTTT.

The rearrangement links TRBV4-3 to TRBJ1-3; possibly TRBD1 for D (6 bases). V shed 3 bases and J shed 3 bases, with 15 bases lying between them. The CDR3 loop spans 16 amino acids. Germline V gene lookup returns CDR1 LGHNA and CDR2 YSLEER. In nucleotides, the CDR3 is TGCGCCAGCAGCCAGAGAGGGGGGGCGTATGGAAACACCATATATTTT. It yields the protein CASSQRGGAYGNTIYF.

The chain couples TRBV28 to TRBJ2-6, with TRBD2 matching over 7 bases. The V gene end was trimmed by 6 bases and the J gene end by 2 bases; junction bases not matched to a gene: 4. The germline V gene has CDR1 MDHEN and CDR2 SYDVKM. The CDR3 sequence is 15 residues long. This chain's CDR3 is CASRGGGPGANVLTF. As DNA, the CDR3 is TGTGCCAGCAGGGGCGGGGGACCTGGGGCCAACGTCCTGACTTTC. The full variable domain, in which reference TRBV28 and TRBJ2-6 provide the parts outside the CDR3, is DVKVTQSSRYLVKRTGEKVFLECVQDMDHENMFWYRQDPGLGLRLIYFSYDVKMKEKGDIPEGYSVSREKKERFSLILESASTNQTSMYLCASRGGGPGANVLTFGAGSRLTVL.

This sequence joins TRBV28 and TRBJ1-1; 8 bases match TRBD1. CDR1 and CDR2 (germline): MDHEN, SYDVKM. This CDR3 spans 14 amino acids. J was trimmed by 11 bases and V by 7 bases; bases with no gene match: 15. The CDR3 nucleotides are TGTGCCAGCAAAATGTCGGGCAGGGGGCAAGGTGCTTTCTTT. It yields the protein CASKMSGRGQGAFF.

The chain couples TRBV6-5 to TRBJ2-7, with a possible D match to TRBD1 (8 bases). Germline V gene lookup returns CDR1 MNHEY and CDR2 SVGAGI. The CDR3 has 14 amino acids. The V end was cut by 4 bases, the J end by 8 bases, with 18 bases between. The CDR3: CASSLSDRGGQQYF. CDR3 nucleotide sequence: TGTGCCAGCAGTTTGTCAGACAGGGGAGGGCAGCAGTACTTC.

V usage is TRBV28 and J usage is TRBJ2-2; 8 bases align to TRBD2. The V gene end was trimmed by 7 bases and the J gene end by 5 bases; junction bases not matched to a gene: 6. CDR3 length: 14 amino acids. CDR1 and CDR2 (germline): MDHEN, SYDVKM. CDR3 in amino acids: CASMLGTRTGELFF. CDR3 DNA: TGTGCCAGCATGTTGGGGACTAGGACCGGGGAGCTGTTTTTT.

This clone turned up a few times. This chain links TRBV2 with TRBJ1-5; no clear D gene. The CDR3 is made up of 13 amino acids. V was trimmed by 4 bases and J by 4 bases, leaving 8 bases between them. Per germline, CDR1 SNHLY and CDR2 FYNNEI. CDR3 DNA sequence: TGTGCCAGCAGTGGGGCCACTAATCAGCCCCAGCATTTT. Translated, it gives CASSGATNQPQHF.

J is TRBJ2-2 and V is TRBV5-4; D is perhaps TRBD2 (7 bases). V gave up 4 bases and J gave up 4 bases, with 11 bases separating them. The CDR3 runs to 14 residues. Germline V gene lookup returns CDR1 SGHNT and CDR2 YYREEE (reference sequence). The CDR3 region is CASSHREGTGELFF. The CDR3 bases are TGTGCCAGCAGCCACAGGGAGGGCACCGGGGAGCTGTTTTTT.

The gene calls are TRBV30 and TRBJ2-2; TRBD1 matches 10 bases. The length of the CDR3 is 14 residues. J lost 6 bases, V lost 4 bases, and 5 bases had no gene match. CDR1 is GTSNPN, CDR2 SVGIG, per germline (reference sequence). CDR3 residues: CAWKVGTGAGELFF. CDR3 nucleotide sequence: TGTGCCTGGAAAGTGGGGACAGGGGCCGGGGAGCTGTTTTTT.